This TCR beta chain was captured in a study of shared clonotypes between healthy human individuals. V was pared by 8 bases and J by 5 bases, with 19 bases between. The CDR3 consists of 14 residues. CDR1 MDHEN and CDR2 SYDVKM come from the germline V gene. Samples underwent the assay at deep level. Using immunoSEQ multiplex PCR, the repertoire was profiled, and TCRdb retains in-frame clones only, with some absent. The data hold millions of clones, with 85% to 95% observed a single time. In regard to this clone: Its specificity is not known.

Notes on the study in general: Richness estimates generally favored naive over memory subsets.

The sample was naive CD4+ T cells sorted from blood. Subset: CD45RA+ positively selected. The V gene is TRBV28, the J gene TRBJ2-7, with D possibly being TRBD1 or TRBD2 (6 bases each). The clonotype was recovered from a man aged 18 to 29 in good health. CDR3 residues: CASSRGTRGDEQYF. The CDR3 nucleotides read TGTGCCAGCTCGAGGGGGACGAGGGGGGACGAGCAGTACTTC. The full variable domain, rest sourced from reference TRBV28 and TRBJ2-7, is DVKVTQSSRYLVKRTGEKVFLECVQDMDHENMFWYRQDPGLGLRLIYFSYDVKMKEKGDIPEGYSVSREKKERFSLILESASTNQTSMYLCASSRGTRGDEQYFGPGTRLTVT.